This T cell receptor beta chain is drawn from a study of T cell repertoires in cytomegalovirus infection (dated by TCRdb to between 2018 and 2021). In terms of the full investigation: Recently identified HLA-C-restricted CMV epitopes, whose presentation resists viral immunomodulation, were targeted by peptide stimulations together with well-studied HLA-B-restricted epitopes. Donor HLA type was relevant to the analysis, because carriage of CMV infection together with the matching HLA type was indicated by public TCR beta signatures.

Paper-wide results and their limitations: The ex vivo response was dominated by HLA-C-restricted CMV-specific TCR beta clonotypes, which also provided the single most frequent clonotype in two of eight donors. Cumulative frequency of public TCR beta family members discriminated carriers of CMV infection plus the relevant HLA type in this cohort and an independent 352-donor cohort.

Instrument on record: Illumina HiSeq 1500. TCRdb reran the public reads through fastp at Q25 and MiXCR, keeping productive beta chains. Identical CDR3 proteins give one entry, which carries the most common genes and DNA. This sample comprises roughly 920,000 distinct CDR3 sequences, roughly 30% of them detected only once. Over 10% of the sample is in the top ten clones. In the case of this clonotype: Its recognized antigen is unknown. Within one base of it there is no much larger clone, and no base qualities were kept.

From the cysteine up to the phenylalanine, the CDR3 has a length of 15 residues. The CDR3 DNA has 45 bases and is translated from base 1. CDR1 is given as SGHVS and CDR2 as FNYEAQ, both from the germline V gene. Deletion took 6 bases off V and 0 bases off J, with a span of 11 bases between the germline ends. Taken with the paper, the label for treatment or condition translates to: in vitro stimulation with specific CMV peptide epitopes to enrich CMV-specific T cells. The origin of this receptor is a human donor in good health (CMV status not recorded). Some clones in this sample may be carry-over from other donors' samples. The sample was cultured CD8+ T cells from PBMCs, taken from culture after CMV antigen stimulation. The chain was built from TRBV7-6 and TRBJ2-2; no D gene is confidently identified. The CDR3: CASSSGQSNTGELFF. The sequence in DNA is TGTGCCAGCAGTTCGGGCCAGTCGAACACCGGGGAGCTGTTTTTT.